These T cell receptor beta chains were read from a single sample in a study of T-cell reconstitution after alpha-beta-depleted transplantation in children. Using its own MiXCR run on the PCR reads, TCRdb lists one record per CDR3 protein. The sample contains under 250,000 distinct CDR3 sequences, approximately 7% of which appear only once. The source material was PBMCs, sampled before TCRalphabeta/CD19-depleted stem cell transplant. The receptors shown here come from a boy between 2 and 15 years old with acute lymphoblastic leukemia, due to receive a stem cell transplant. Each CDR3 is given with its conserved first and last residue. The order of the fields is D gene, J gene, V gene, clone size, CDR3 protein, CDR3 DNA. The D gene is left open where the match is weak. Clone sizes are given selectively: once, few, many, or a class where the clone is expanded.

D: TRBD2; J: TRBJ2-7; V: TRBV10-1; size: .; CDR3: CASRINGTSRPLEQYF; DNA: TGCGCCAGCAGAATAAACGGGACTAGTAGGCCCCTCGAGCAGTACTTC
D: .; J: TRBJ2-2; V: TRBV28; size: few; CDR3: CASSLRRNTGELFF; DNA: TGTGCCAGCAGTTTACGGAGAAACACCGGGGAGCTGTTTTTT
D: TRBD1; J: TRBJ2-3; V: TRBV7-8; size: many; CDR3: CATMRDRDADTQYF; DNA: TGTGCCACTATGCGGGACAGGGACGCGGATACGCAGTATTTT
D: TRBD2; J: TRBJ2-7; V: TRBV28; size: many; CDR3: CASSLWGTSESYEQYF; DNA: TGTGCCAGCAGTTTATGGGGGACTAGCGAATCCTACGAGCAGTACTTC
D: .; J: TRBJ1-1; V: TRBV7-2; size: many; CDR3: CASSLAEVLDSIDAFF; DNA: TGTGCCAGCAGCTTAGCGGAAGTATTGGACAGTATAGACGCTTTCTTT
D: .; J: TRBJ1-1; V: TRBV5-1; size: .; CDR3: CASSLGIMNTEAFF; DNA: TGCGCCAGCAGCTTGGGGATAATGAACACTGAAGCTTTCTTT
D: .; J: TRBJ2-7; V: TRBV4-3; size: many; CDR3: CASSQLVGSSYEQYF; DNA: TGCGCCAGCAGCCAATTGGTCGGGAGCTCCTACGAGCAGTACTTC
D: TRBD1; J: TRBJ2-1; V: TRBV5-5; size: many; CDR3: CASSLGGQGYNEQFF; DNA: TGTGCCAGCAGCTTGGGAGGACAGGGCTACAATGAGCAGTTCTTC
D: .; J: TRBJ2-7; V: TRBV5-1; size: many; CDR3: CASRHYARGAPYEQYF; DNA: TGCGCCAGCCGACACTACGCGCGGGGAGCCCCCTACGAGCAGTACTTC
D: TRBD1; J: TRBJ2-7; V: TRBV7-2; size: .; CDR3: CASSLAGTGKDYEQYF; DNA: TGTGCCAGCAGCTTAGCCGGGACAGGAAAAGACTACGAGCAGTACTTC
D: TRBD1; J: TRBJ2-7; V: TRBV20-1; size: few; CDR3: CSARDRGPYEQYF; DNA: TGCAGTGCTAGAGACAGGGGGCCCTACGAGCAGTACTTC
D: .; J: TRBJ1-1; V: TRBV7-2; size: .; CDR3: CASSLRGSSANTEAFF; DNA: TGTGCCAGCAGCTTGCGGGGCAGCAGCGCGAACACTGAAGCTTTCTTT
D: .; J: TRBJ1-1; V: TRBV28; size: few; CDR3: CASTPEIRWGLNTEAFF; DNA: TGTGCCAGCACCCCCGAAATCAGGTGGGGTCTGAACACTGAAGCTTTCTTT
D: .; J: TRBJ1-5; V: TRBV12-3/TRBV12-4; size: many; CDR3: CASSIGGQPQHF; DNA: TGTGCCAGCAGTATCGGGGGGCAGCCCCAGCATTTT
D: .; J: TRBJ2-1; V: TRBV18; size: many; CDR3: CASSRENNEQFF; DNA: TGTGCCAGCTCACGAGAAAACAATGAGCAGTTCTTC
D: .; J: TRBJ2-7; V: TRBV20-1; size: .; CDR3: CSGGRQGGNEQYF; DNA: TGCAGTGGCGGTCGTCAGGGAGGAAACGAGCAGTACTTC
D: .; J: TRBJ2-1; V: TRBV3-1; size: many; CDR3: CASSQDNSYNEQFF; DNA: TGTGCCAGCAGCCAAGACAACTCCTACAATGAGCAGTTCTTC
D: .; J: TRBJ1-1; V: TRBV4-2; size: many; CDR3: CASSHDDRDNTEAFF; DNA: TGTGCCAGCAGCCACGACGACCGAGACAACACTGAAGCTTTCTTT
D: .; J: TRBJ2-1; V: TRBV20-1; size: many; CDR3: CSASTDYNEQFF; DNA: TGCAGTGCTAGTACTGACTACAATGAGCAGTTCTTC
D: TRBD1; J: TRBJ1-6; V: TRBV20-1; size: many; CDR3: CSASGGQGVWSPLHF; DNA: TGCAGTGCTAGCGGAGGACAGGGGGTTTGGTCACCCCTCCACTTT
D: TRBD2; J: TRBJ2-1; V: TRBV18; size: .; CDR3: CASSILAGTNNEQFF; DNA: TGTGCCAGCTCGATACTAGCGGGAACAAACAATGAGCAGTTCTTC
D: TRBD2; J: TRBJ2-3; V: TRBV12-3/TRBV12-4; size: few; CDR3: CASSLRTSGEGSRF; DNA: TGTGCCAGCAGTTTAAGGACTAGCGGGGAGGGTTCTCGTTTT
D: .; J: TRBJ2-1; V: TRBV29-1; size: many; CDR3: CSAARRGIYNEQFF; DNA: TGCAGCGCCGCGCGGAGGGGGATTTACAATGAGCAGTTCTTC
D: TRBD2; J: TRBJ2-1; V: TRBV15; size: .; CDR3: CATSRGPSGTVF; DNA: TGTGCCACCAGCAGAGGTCCTAGCGGGACGGTCTTC
D: .; J: TRBJ1-2; V: TRBV27; size: many; CDR3: CASRRWTAEGGYTF; DNA: TGTGCCAGCAGACGATGGACAGCAGAGGGAGGCTACACCTTC
D: TRBD1; J: TRBJ2-5; V: TRBV27; size: many; CDR3: CASSLGGQGGETQYF; DNA: TGTGCCAGCAGTTTGGGGGGACAGGGAGGAGAGACCCAGTACTTC
D: .; J: TRBJ2-7; V: TRBV10-3; size: many; CDR3: CAAESTGSYEQYF; DNA: TGTGCCGCCGAGTCGACAGGCTCCTACGAGCAGTACTTC
D: .; J: TRBJ1-2; V: TRBV7-9; size: few; CDR3: CASSASYGPYGYTF; DNA: TGTGCCAGCAGCGCCTCGTATGGGCCCTATGGCTACACCTTC
D: .; J: TRBJ2-5; V: TRBV10-3; size: .; CDR3: CAISGARDLRQETQYF; DNA: TGTGCCATCAGTGGGGCCAGGGACCTCCGCCAAGAGACCCAGTACTTC
D: .; J: TRBJ1-6; V: TRBV5-1; size: many; CDR3: CASSPTGPGRALNSPLHF; DNA: TGCGCCAGCAGCCCGACGGGCCCAGGGAGAGCGCTTAATTCACCCCTCCACTTT
D: TRBD2; J: TRBJ2-1; V: TRBV12-3/TRBV12-4; size: many; CDR3: CASSLRGRALEQFF; DNA: TGTGCCAGCAGTTTACGCGGGAGGGCGCTAGAGCAGTTCTTC